This T cell receptor beta chain was sequenced in a study of a mutant IDH1 vaccine in newly diagnosed glioma. Specified time point: week 23, last vaccination. In the vaccine, a single dose held 300 ug of the mutant IDH1 20-mer peptide, along with topical imiquimod. Repertoires were generated with immunoSEQ multiplex PCR, while TCRdb's copy carries only in-frame clones and drops some. The table has approximately 82,000 clones, 85% to 90% seen once; the top ten hold 0.75% to 0.95%. V gave up 0 bases and J gave up 4 bases; unmatched junction bases: 10. This CDR3 is built from 17 residues. Germline V gene lookup returns CDR1 MGHRA and CDR2 YSYEKL. Of note for this clone: Its specificity is not known.

This TCR derives from a woman aged 50 to 60 with glioma. Sequences were derived from PBMCs, sampled from a glioma patient whose treatment included an IDH1 peptide vaccine. The chain is built from TRBV4-1 and TRBJ2-5, with 8 bases that match TRBD2. The CDR3 nucleotides are TGCGCCAGCAGCCAAGATGGGAGCGGGAGTCGGGGAGAGACCCAGTACTTC. Its translation: CASSQDGSGSRGETQYF.